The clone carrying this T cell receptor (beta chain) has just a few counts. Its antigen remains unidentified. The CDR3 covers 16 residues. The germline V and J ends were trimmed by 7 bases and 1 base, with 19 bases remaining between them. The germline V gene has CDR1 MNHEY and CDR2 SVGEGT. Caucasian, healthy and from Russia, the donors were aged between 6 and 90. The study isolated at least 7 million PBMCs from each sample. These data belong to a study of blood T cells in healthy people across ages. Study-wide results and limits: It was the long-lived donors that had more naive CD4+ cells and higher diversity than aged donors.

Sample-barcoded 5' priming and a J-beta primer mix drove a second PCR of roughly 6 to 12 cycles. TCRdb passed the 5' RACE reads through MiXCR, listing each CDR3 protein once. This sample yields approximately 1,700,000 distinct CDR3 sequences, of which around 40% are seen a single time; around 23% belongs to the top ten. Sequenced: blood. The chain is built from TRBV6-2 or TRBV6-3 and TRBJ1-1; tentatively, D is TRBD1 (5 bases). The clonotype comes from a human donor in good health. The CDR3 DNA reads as TGTGCCAGCACCCGGGGGTTACTGGGACCGAACACTGAAGCTTTCTTT. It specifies CASTRGLLGPNTEAFF.